Here is one TCR beta chain with its context. Its target is unknown. Sequencing was performed with immunoSEQ multiplex PCR; in TCRdb, only in-frame clones are kept and a portion is missing. The sample has 85,000 or so clones, roughly 84% seen once. This record belongs to a study of T cell responses to AZD1222 COVID-19 vaccine. Study outcomes and limitations: Clonal diversity may have been underestimated in mostly white British donors. Spike-specific TCR breadth and depth grew following two AZD1222 doses. Baseline antibody screening turned up just six or seven seropositive AZD1222 recipients.

Sequencing used peripheral blood, obtained 28 days after the second AZD1222 dose. The source is an adult who received the AZD1222 COVID-19 vaccine.

CDR3 sequence: CASSQHRTANTGELFF. Here the CDR3 DNA reads TGTGCCAGCTCACAGCATCGGACAGCGAACACCGGGGAGCTGTTTTTT. This chain links TRBV18 with TRBJ2-2; D is possibly TRBD1 (6 bases). The CDR3 is made up of 16 amino acids. CDR1 is KGHSH and CDR2 is LQKENI in the germline V gene. V lost 4 bases to trimming and J lost 0 bases, with 12 bases between them.